This T cell receptor beta chain was observed in a study of cytomegalovirus exposure and HLA in healthy donors. V shed 6 bases and J 1 base; nucleotides not matched to a gene: 2. Per the germline V gene, CDR1 is ENHRY and CDR2 is SYGVKD. The CDR3 has 14 amino acids. The primer mix had 60 Vbeta and 13 Jbeta primers. Some clones are missing from TCRdb's copy, which holds only in-frame ones; the method was immunoSEQ multiplex PCR. This table has 70,000 to 90,000 clones, just over 70% appearing once. V usage is TRBV10-3 and J usage is TRBJ2-7, with 11 bases fitting TRBD2. Sequences were obtained from PBMCs. The source of this sequence is a man aged 55 to 69 in good health and CMV-seropositive. The CDR3 loop is CAIRGTSGSYEQYF. The CDR3 bases are TGTGCCATCAGGGGGACTAGCGGTTCCTACGAGCAGTACTTC.